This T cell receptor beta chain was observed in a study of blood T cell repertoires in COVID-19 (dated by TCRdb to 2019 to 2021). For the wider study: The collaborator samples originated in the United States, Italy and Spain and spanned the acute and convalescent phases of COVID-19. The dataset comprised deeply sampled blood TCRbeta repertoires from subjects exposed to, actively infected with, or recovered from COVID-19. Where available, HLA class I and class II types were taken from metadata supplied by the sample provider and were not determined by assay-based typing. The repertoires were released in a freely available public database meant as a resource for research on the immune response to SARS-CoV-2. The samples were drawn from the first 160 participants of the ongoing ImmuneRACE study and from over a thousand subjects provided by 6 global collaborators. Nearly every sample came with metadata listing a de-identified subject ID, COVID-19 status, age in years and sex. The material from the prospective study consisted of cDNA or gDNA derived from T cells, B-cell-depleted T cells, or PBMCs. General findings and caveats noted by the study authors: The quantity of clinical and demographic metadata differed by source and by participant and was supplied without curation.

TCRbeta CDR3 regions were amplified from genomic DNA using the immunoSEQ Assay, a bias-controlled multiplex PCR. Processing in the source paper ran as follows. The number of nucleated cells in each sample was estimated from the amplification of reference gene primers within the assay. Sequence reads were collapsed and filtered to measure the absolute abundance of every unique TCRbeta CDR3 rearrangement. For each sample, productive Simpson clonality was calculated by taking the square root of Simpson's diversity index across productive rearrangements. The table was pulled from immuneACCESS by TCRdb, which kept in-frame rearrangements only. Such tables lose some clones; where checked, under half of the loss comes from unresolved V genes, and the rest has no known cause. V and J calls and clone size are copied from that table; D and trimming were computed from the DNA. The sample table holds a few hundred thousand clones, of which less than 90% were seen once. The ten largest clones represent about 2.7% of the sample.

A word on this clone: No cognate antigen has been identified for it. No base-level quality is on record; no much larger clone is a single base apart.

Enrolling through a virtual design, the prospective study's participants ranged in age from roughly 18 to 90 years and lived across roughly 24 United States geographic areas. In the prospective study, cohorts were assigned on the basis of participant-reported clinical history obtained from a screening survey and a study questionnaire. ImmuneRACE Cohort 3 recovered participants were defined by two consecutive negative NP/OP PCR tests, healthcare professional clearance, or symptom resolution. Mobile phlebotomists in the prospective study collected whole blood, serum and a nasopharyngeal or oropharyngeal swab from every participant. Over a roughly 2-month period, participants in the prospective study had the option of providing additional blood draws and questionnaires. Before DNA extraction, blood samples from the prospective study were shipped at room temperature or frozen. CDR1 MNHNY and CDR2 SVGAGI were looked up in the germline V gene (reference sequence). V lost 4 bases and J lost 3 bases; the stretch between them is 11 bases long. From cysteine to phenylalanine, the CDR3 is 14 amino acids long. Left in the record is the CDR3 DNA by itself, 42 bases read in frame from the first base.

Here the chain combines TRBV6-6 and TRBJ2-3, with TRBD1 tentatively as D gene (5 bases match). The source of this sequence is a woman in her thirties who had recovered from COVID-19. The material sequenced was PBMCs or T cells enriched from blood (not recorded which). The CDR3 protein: CASSWAGITDTQYF. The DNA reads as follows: TGTGCCAGCAGTTGGGCAGGGATAACAGATACGCAGTATTTT.